This is a list of T cell receptor beta chains from one sample in a study of T cells after yellow fever vaccination. Via MiXCR, TCRdb re-called the 5' RACE reads, giving one row per CDR3 protein. The sample includes some 32,000 distinct CDR3 sequences, roughly 4.5% of them seen just once. The specimen comprised CD8+ T cells sorted from PBMCs, sampled 5 days after the yellow fever booster vaccination. The receptor source for this set is a man aged 30 to 45 who received the YFV17D yellow fever vaccine. CDR3s include the opening cysteine and the closing phenylalanine or tryptophan. The order of the fields is clone size, V gene, D gene, CDR3 length, J gene, CDR3 protein, CDR3 DNA. D genes are given only for firm matches. For some rows the clone size is stated as once, few or many, or as a class when expanded; others skip it.

many	TRBV12-3/TRBV12-4	NA	13	TRBJ1-1	CASSPVGNTEAFF	TGTGCCAGCAGCCCCGTAGGGAACACTGAAGCTTTCTTT
many	TRBV5-6	TRBD2	18	TRBJ2-1	CASSLTSGRLNVYNEQFF	TGTGCCAGCAGCTTGACTAGCGGGAGACTGAACGTTTACAATGAGCAGTTCTTC
many	TRBV13	NA	13	TRBJ2-5	CASSLVPQETQYF	TGTGCCAGCAGCTTAGTTCCCCAAGAGACCCAGTACTTC
many	TRBV9	NA	15	TRBJ1-2	CASSSTLQGIYGYTF	TGTGCCAGCAGCTCGACCCTACAGGGAATCTATGGCTACACCTTC
many	TRBV5-6	NA	13	TRBJ2-1	CASSQTHYNEQFF	TGTGCCAGCAGCCAGACCCACTACAATGAGCAGTTCTTC
many	TRBV7-2	NA	11	TRBJ2-7	CASSTRIEQYF	TGTGCCAGCAGCACCAGAATCGAGCAGTACTTC
many	TRBV19	NA	14	TRBJ2-2	CASSIDHITGELFF	TGTGCCAGTAGTATAGATCACATCACCGGGGAGCTGTTTTTT
many	TRBV7-9	NA	15	TRBJ2-7	CASSSDFSPSYEQYF	TGTGCCAGCAGCTCCGACTTCTCCCCTTCCTACGAGCAGTACTTC
many	TRBV7-8	TRBD2	17	TRBJ2-5	CASSSTGPGLVLETQYF	TGTGCCAGCAGTTCCACAGGACCGGGACTAGTTTTAGAGACCCAGTACTTC
many	TRBV15	TRBD2	14	TRBJ2-1	CATTVSGRSHEQFF	TGTGCCACCACCGTGAGCGGGAGGAGCCATGAGCAGTTCTTC
many	TRBV5-1	TRBD2	15	TRBJ2-5	CASSFRLAGVETQYF	TGCGCCAGCAGCTTTAGACTAGCGGGAGTAGAGACCCAGTACTTC
many	TRBV13	NA	14	TRBJ2-7	CASTLMGGASEQYF	TGTGCCAGCACCCTGATGGGGGGGGCTAGCGAGCAGTACTTC
many	TRBV5-1	NA	14	TRBJ2-1	CASSPDTFANEQFF	TGCGCCAGCAGCCCTGATACGTTCGCGAATGAGCAGTTCTTC
many	TRBV7-9	NA	13	TRBJ2-5	CASSTDSVQTQYF	TGTGCCAGCAGCACGGACAGCGTCCAGACCCAGTACTTC
many	TRBV27	TRBD1	13	TRBJ1-5	CASSYRGNQPQHF	TGTGCCAGCAGTTACAGGGGAAATCAGCCCCAGCATTTT
many	TRBV29-1	NA	15	TRBJ1-3	CSAWDIGSSGNTIYF	TGCAGCGCTTGGGACATCGGGTCCTCTGGAAACACCATATATTTT
many	TRBV29-1	NA	12	TRBJ1-2	CSVAEGSSGYTF	TGCAGCGTTGCGGAGGGGTCGAGTGGCTACACCTTC
many	TRBV6-5	NA	13	TRBJ2-5	CASTGRYQETQYF	TGTGCCAGCACGGGACGGTACCAAGAGACCCAGTACTTC
many	TRBV11-2	TRBD1	15	TRBJ2-1	CASSFQGETYNEQFF	TGTGCCAGCAGCTTCCAGGGGGAGACCTACAATGAGCAGTTCTTC
many	TRBV4-3	NA	17	TRBJ2-5	CASSQSDGRALSETQYF	TGCGCCAGCAGCCAGTCGGACGGCCGGGCGTTGTCAGAGACCCAGTACTTC
many	TRBV2	TRBD2	15	TRBJ2-1	CASSLLAGAYNEQFF	TGTGCCAGCAGTCTACTAGCGGGAGCCTACAATGAGCAGTTCTTC
many	TRBV7-2	TRBD2	15	TRBJ2-7	CASSFGAGVVYEQYF	TGTGCCAGCAGCTTTGGGGCGGGAGTTGTCTACGAGCAGTACTTC
many	TRBV12-3/TRBV12-4	NA	12	TRBJ2-7	CASSFQSYEQYF	TGTGCCAGCAGTTTCCAGTCCTACGAGCAGTACTTC
many	TRBV4-3	TRBD1	15	TRBJ2-2	CASSQTGTGRGELFF	TGCGCCAGCAGCCAAACCGGGACAGGGCGCGGGGAGCTGTTTTTT
many	TRBV5-6	TRBD2	17	TRBJ2-1	CASSLGAGGAGGYEQFF	TGTGCCAGCAGCTTGGGTGCGGGAGGGGCTGGGGGCTATGAGCAGTTCTTC
many	TRBV7-9	TRBD2	14	TRBJ2-7	CASSHEREPYEQYF	TGTGCCAGCAGCCATGAGCGGGAACCCTACGAGCAGTACTTC
many	TRBV28	TRBD2	13	TRBJ2-4	CASNSPASGVQYF	TGTGCCAGCAACTCCCCCGCTAGCGGTGTTCAGTACTTC
many	TRBV5-1	TRBD2	18	TRBJ2-7	CASSLALAGDLVSYEQYF	TGCGCCAGCAGCTTGGCACTAGCGGGAGACCTTGTTTCCTACGAGCAGTACTTC
many	TRBV12-3/TRBV12-4	TRBD1	15	TRBJ2-2	CASSRTGGAVGELFF	TGTGCCAGCAGCCGGACAGGGGGCGCGGTCGGGGAGCTGTTTTTT
many	TRBV5-6	NA	14	TRBJ1-6	CASSFGEFDSPLHF	TGTGCCAGCAGCTTCGGGGAGTTCGATTCACCCCTCCACTTT
NA	TRBV6-5	NA	15	TRBJ2-7	CASSYSSGTDDEQYF	TGTGCCAGCAGTTACTCTAGCGGTACTGACGACGAGCAGTACTTC
many	TRBV12-3/TRBV12-4	NA	11	TRBJ2-1	CASSLGVEQFF	TGTGCCAGCAGTTTAGGGGTCGAGCAGTTCTTC
many	TRBV29-1	NA	15	TRBJ2-7	CSVEAYGVLHYEQYF	TGCAGCGTTGAAGCGTACGGGGTGCTACACTACGAGCAGTACTTC